Given below is one TCR beta chain in context. The antigen is undetermined. For each CDR3 protein, TCRdb gives one entry from its re-call of the 5' RACE reads, without DNA. Listed are hundreds of thousands of distinct CDR3 sequences; approximately 3.5% falls within the top ten. CDR3 length: 16 residues. Germline V lookup: CDR1 MGHDK, CDR2 SYGVNS. This specimen comes from a study of T cells expressing NK-cell markers. Study-wide results and caveats: These same clonotypes (in a few donors) also led the CD3+CD56-NKG2C+ fraction.

The TCR comes from a man aged 18 to 30 in good health. This sequence joins TRBV25-1 and TRBJ1-4; TCRdb lists TRBD1, though no DNA is available to test this call. The sample comprised blood T cells: a sorted CD56 or NKG2C T cell subset, CD4+ or CD8+ T cells, or bulk PBMC T cells (not recorded which). This CDR3 reads CASSSTSGGAYEKLFF.